Included here is one T cell receptor (beta chain) sequence, with context. The data were taken from a study of blood T cell repertoires in COVID-19. Study summary: From T cells, B-cell-depleted T cells, or PBMCs came the material, which was cDNA or gDNA.

This CDR3 spans 14 amino acids. Germline-derived CDR1 and CDR2 are MDHEN and SYDVKM. Trimming shortened V by 4 bases and J by 4 bases, and 14 bases separated the two germline ends. How the authors handled the data: Estimation of nucleated cell counts relied on the amplification of reference gene primers. Repertoires were generated with immunoSEQ multiplex PCR, while TCRdb's copy carries only in-frame clones and drops some. D and trimming come from the DNA, and the V and J calls and clone size come from that table. The sample holds about 60,000 clones, approximately 85% seen once. The rearrangement links TRBV28 to TRBJ2-7, with D possibly being TRBD1 (6 bases). This receptor was obtained from a human donor in a cohort sampled during active COVID-19. Sequencing was done on a sample of peripheral blood. DNA of the CDR3: TGTGCCAGCAGTTCCGGGACACAACCTTACGAGCAGTACTTC. Its protein product is CASSSGTQPYEQYF.